This T cell receptor beta chain is drawn from a study of T-cell reconstitution after alpha-beta-depleted transplantation in children. Study-wide findings and caveats: Diversity and T-cell counts at one year after transplant derived mostly from new T cells.

In this sample, this clonotype turned up many times. What it recognizes is unknown. Unique molecular identifiers were used to barcode this TCRbeta library. TCRdb called the PCR reads again in MiXCR, with one record for every CDR3 protein. The sample holds roughly 500,000 distinct CDR3 sequences; more than 9% are singletons and the top ten take around 2.2%. Germline CDR1 is ENHRY and CDR2 is SYGVKD. CDR3 size: 12 residues. V dropped 2 bases and J dropped 5 bases, with 7 bases sitting between them. The source was PBMCs, collected before TCRalphabeta/CD19-depleted stem cell transplant. The V call is TRBV10-3, the J call TRBJ2-7; D not certain. The TCR sequence derives from a child younger than 10 with inherited bone marrow failure, due to receive a stem cell transplant. CDR3 residues: CAISEETNEQYF. DNA for the CDR3: TGTGCCATCAGTGAGGAAACTAACGAGCAGTACTTC.